This TCR beta chain was identified during a study of metastatic and nonmetastatic thyroid tumors. At the level of the study: Samples came from malignant and benign thyroid patients, and repertoires were compared across blood and tumor or nodule tissue. General study findings and limits: Versus benign nodules, malignant thyroid tumors reportedly had significantly higher TCR beta diversity, in blood and tumor.

The V end was cut by 5 bases, the J end by 0 bases, with 14 bases between. The germline gives CDR1 SGHAT, CDR2 FQDESV (reference sequence). The CDR3 runs to 17 residues. All patients were untreated before thyroid surgery. At least ten counts were recorded for this clone. Its target is not known. TCRdb reanalyzed the PCR reads with MiXCR. The sample includes about 92,000 clones, around 14% of them seen just once. The chain combines TRBV11-1 with TRBJ2-6, with D unresolved. The clonotype was recovered from a female donor with papillary thyroid cancer or a benign thyroid nodule (not recorded which). Some clones in this sample may be carry-over from other donors' samples. The sequenced material came from blood. CDR3 loop: CASSQGFGISGANVLTF. In nucleotides, the CDR3 is TGTGCCAGCAGCCAAGGGTTCGGCATCTCTGGGGCCAACGTCCTGACTTTC.